Presented here are 14 T cell receptor beta chains from one specimen sequenced in a study of T cells in Graves' hyperthyroidism and ophthalmopathy (dated by TCRdb to the late 2010s). Libraries were prepared through multiplex PCR. Instrument on record: Illumina HiSeq 2000. TCR beta CDR3 regions were amplified from RNA transcripts. For the first round of RT-PCR on the TCR CDR3, the HTBI primer set was used together with the Qiagen OneStep RT-PCR kit. TCRdb cleaned the public reads at Q25 with fastp, built clones with MiXCR and kept in-frame beta chains. Rows matching on CDR3 protein sequence are summarized as one entry with the most common DNA and genes. In this sample the table shows hundreds of thousands of distinct CDR3 sequences, approximately 40% of which occur a single time. The ten top clones hold about a third of the sample. Material for sequencing was blood. Receptors were obtained from a woman between 40 and 50 years old with Graves' hyperthyroidism.

This clonotype was counted between two and nine times. This chain joins TRBV15 and TRBJ1-2, with D possibly matching TRBD1 (6 bases). Trimming cost V 0 bases and J 2 bases, with 13 bases left between them. Germline loops: CDR1 LNHNV, CDR2 YYDKDF (reference sequence). This CDR3 contains 16 residues. The CDR3: CATSRELRTANYGYTF. DNA of the CDR3: TGTGCCACCAGCAGAGAGCTCCGGACAGCAAACTATGGCTACACCTTC.

This clonotype was recorded at least ten times. V is TRBV7-9 and J is TRBJ1-4, with TRBD1 as a possible D gene (6 bases). With 7 bases removed from V and 10 bases from J, the gap between germline ends came to 13 bases. This CDR3 contains 12 residues. CDR1 is SEHNR and CDR2 is FQNEAQ in the germline V gene (reference sequence). CDR3 residues: CASKGGGVKLFF. As DNA, the CDR3 is TGTGCCAGCAAGGGAGGGGGAGTAAAACTGTTTTTT.

The chain recombines TRBV10-3 with TRBJ1-4; 7 bases fit TRBD1. The CDR3 covers 15 residues. Trimming took 3 bases from V and 0 from J; bases not matched to a gene: 1. In germline, CDR1 is ENHRY, CDR2 SYGVKD. CDR3 protein: CAISEGQATNEKLFF. The CDR3 DNA follows: TGTGCCATCAGTGAAGGACAGGCAACTAATGAAAAACTGTTTTTT.

This clonotype was counted many times. The rearrangement links TRBV7-9 to TRBJ1-5, with D possibly matching TRBD1 (5 bases). The CDR3 length is 16 residues. Germline V lookup: CDR1 SEHNR, CDR2 FQNEAQ (reference sequence). Trimming removed 1 base at V and 6 bases at J, with 16 bases between. Written as DNA, the CDR3 is TGTGCCAGCAGCTTAGTACGGCCAGGGAGTCGTCAGCCCCAGCATTTT. Translating it yields CASSLVRPGSRQPQHF.

The CDR3 spells CSASRVGKETQYF. Written as DNA, the CDR3 is TGCAGTGCCAGTCGGGTGGGGAAAGAGACCCAGTACTTC. The rearrangement links TRBV20-1 to TRBJ2-5; unclear D gene. Germline CDR1 is DFQATT and CDR2 is SNEGSKA (reference sequence). Trimming stripped 6 bases from V and 3 bases from J, with 14 bases between. The CDR3 is 13 residues long.

This clonotype has a handful of counts. This chain joins TRBV18 and TRBJ1-2; D gene uncertain. The CDR3 is 13 amino acids. Germline assignment: CDR1 KGHSH and CDR2 LQKENI. V shed 5 bases and J shed 2 bases, with 9 bases lying between them. CDR3 DNA: TGTGCCAGCTCAATCGACGGGAACTATGGCTACACCTTC. It translates to CASSIDGNYGYTF.

Concerning this clonotype itself: Germline is not matched at one junction end, which may reflect a read error. The chain carries TRBV2 and TRBJ1-4; D not resolved. In germline, CDR1 is SNHLY, CDR2 FYNNEI. The CDR3 loop spans 13 amino acids. This CDR3 reads CATSDYGGEKLFF. Here the CDR3 DNA reads TGTGCCACCAGTGATTATGGAGGTGAAAAACTGTTTTTT.

This CDR3 reads CATRDREQETQYF. The CDR3 region has the DNA TGTGCCACCCGGGACAGGGAACAAGAGACCCAGTACTTC. This sequence joins TRBV12-3 or TRBV12-4 and TRBJ2-5; 9 bases line up with TRBD1. This CDR3 is 13 amino acids long. Trimming took 10 bases from V and 2 from J; bases not matched to a gene: 5.

This clonotype was recorded at least ten times. The CDR3: CASSLGQGGGGANVLTF. In DNA form, the CDR3 reads TGTGCCAGCAGCTTAGGACAGGGAGGAGGAGGGGCCAACGTCCTGACTTTC. The chain combines TRBV7-2 with TRBJ2-6, with D tentatively TRBD1 (7 bases). V lost 1 base, J lost 4 bases, and 14 bases lay in between. Germline values: CDR1 SGHTA, CDR2 FQGNSA. The length of the CDR3 is 17 residues.

This clonotype was counted many times. V is TRBV19 and J is TRBJ1-2; maybe TRBD1 (5 bases). This CDR3 contains 13 residues. Germline V lookup: CDR1 LNHDA, CDR2 SQIVND (reference sequence). V was clipped by 3 bases and J by 7 bases, with 12 bases between them. CDR3 sequence: CASSMAGPGGYTF. CDR3 in DNA: TGTGCCAGTAGTATGGCAGGGCCAGGTGGCTACACCTTC.

This clonotype was counted a few times. The chain employs TRBV9 and TRBJ1-4; 7 bases map to TRBD1. The CDR3 has 15 amino acids. After removal of 4 bases from V and 13 bases from J, the junction contained 16 bases not matched to a gene. CDR1 SGDLS and CDR2 YYNGEE come from the germline V gene. CDR3 loop: CASSSDRDVRNGLFF. The CDR3 coding sequence is TGTGCCAGCAGCTCCGACAGGGACGTACGAAACGGACTGTTTTTT. Complete variable domain (other parts from reference TRBV9 and TRBJ1-4): DSGVTQTPKHLITATGQRVTLRCSPRSGDLSVYWYQQSLDQGLQFLIQYYNGEERAKGNILERFSAQQFPDLHSELNLSSLELGDSALYFCASSSDRDVRNGLFFGSGTQLSVL.

Of note for this clonotype: The junction differs from germline at one of its ends, possibly a read error. The chain's CDR3 is CASSLAGLLLQETQYF. In DNA form, the CDR3 reads TGTGCTAGCAGCTTAGCAGGGCTACTGCTCCAAGAGACCCAGTACTTC. The genes are TRBV7-7 and TRBJ2-5; the D gene is possibly TRBD1 (5 bases). The CDR3 is 16 residues long. In germline, CDR1 is SSHAT, CDR2 FNYEAQ (reference sequence).

This clonotype came up many times. The chain recombines TRBV28 with TRBJ2-6; unclear D gene. There are 13 residues in the CDR3. The V and J ends lost 2 bases and 2 bases respectively, with 1 base between them. Germline V lookup: CDR1 MDHEN, CDR2 SYDVKM. In DNA form, the CDR3 reads TGTGCCAGCAGTTTACCTGGGGCCAACGTCCTGACTTTC. Translation: CASSLPGANVLTF.

As for this clonotype: Its ends do not fully match the called genes, so a read error is possible. The chain links TRBV10-3 to TRBJ1-2; perhaps TRBD1 as D (6 bases). The germline V gene has CDR1 ENHRY and CDR2 SYGVKD. The CDR3 runs 15 residues. DNA for the CDR3: TGTGCCAGCAGTGACTTACAGGGAACTAACTATGGCTACACCTTC. Amino acid sequence: CASSDLQGTNYGYTF.